A selection of T cell receptor beta chains follows, all from one sample in a study of blood T cell repertoires in COVID-19. Clones were sequenced by immunoSEQ multiplex PCR, and TCRdb holds only the in-frame ones, with some missing. The table has some 250,000 clones, approximately 80% seen once; the top ten hold 15%. Sequencing was carried out using PBMCs or T cells enriched from blood (not recorded which). The receptors were gathered from a middle-aged man who had recovered from COVID-19. Both conserved end residues are part of each CDR3. Each record gives: V gene, J gene, clone size, D gene, CDR3 DNA, CDR3 protein. The D gene is left open where the match is weak. A row's size may be missing; if present it is once, few, many or a size class.

v_call: TRBV10-3
j_call: TRBJ2-7
clone_size: NA
d_call: NA
cdr3_nt: TGTGCCATCAGTGAGTGGAGCGTAGGCTCCTACGAGCAGTACTTC
cdr3_aa: CAISEWSVGSYEQYF

v_call: TRBV10-3
j_call: TRBJ1-5
clone_size: NA
d_call: NA
cdr3_nt: TGTGCCATCAGTGGCACTTCAGGGGCTGATCAGCCCCAGCATTTT
cdr3_aa: CAISGTSGADQPQHF

v_call: TRBV5-1
j_call: TRBJ2-1
clone_size: NA
d_call: NA
cdr3_nt: TGCGCCAGCAGCTTGGGAGTTCGGGGTGGAAGGGAGAGTGAGCAGTTCTTC
cdr3_aa: CASSLGVRGGRESEQFF

v_call: TRBV14
j_call: TRBJ1-4
clone_size: NA
d_call: NA
cdr3_nt: TGTGCCAGCAGCCGAGCAGGTCTTAATGAAAAACTGTTTTTT
cdr3_aa: CASSRAGLNEKLFF

v_call: TRBV6-6
j_call: TRBJ1-2
clone_size: NA
d_call: TRBD1
cdr3_nt: TGTGCCAGCAGTTACGACCGGACAGGCGGCAATGGCTACACCTTC
cdr3_aa: CASSYDRTGGNGYTF

v_call: TRBV13
j_call: TRBJ1-2
clone_size: once
d_call: TRBD1
cdr3_nt: TGTGCCAGCAGCCCTGGGACAGGGGGCGGCTATGGCTACACCTTC
cdr3_aa: CASSPGTGGGYGYTF

v_call: TRBV7-8
j_call: TRBJ1-1
clone_size: NA
d_call: NA
cdr3_nt: TGTGCCAGCAGCTTAGTGGGCAGGATGATTACTGAAGCTTTCTTT
cdr3_aa: CASSLVGRMITEAFF

v_call: TRBV7-2
j_call: TRBJ1-5
clone_size: NA
d_call: NA
cdr3_nt: TGTGCCAGCAGCAGAAGACAGGTAAAAGGCAATCAGCCCCAGCATTTT
cdr3_aa: CASSRRQVKGNQPQHF

v_call: TRBV9
j_call: TRBJ1-2
clone_size: NA
d_call: TRBD1
cdr3_nt: TGTGCCAGCAGCGCAGACAGGGACTACACCTTC
cdr3_aa: CASSADRDYTF

v_call: TRBV9
j_call: TRBJ1-3
clone_size: NA
d_call: NA
cdr3_nt: TGTGCCAGCAGCGTAGATAGCTCTGGAAACACCATATATTTT
cdr3_aa: CASSVDSSGNTIYF

v_call: TRBV5-4
j_call: TRBJ2-2
clone_size: NA
d_call: NA
cdr3_nt: TGTGCCAGCAGCACCACTAGCAGGAACACCGGGGAGCTGTTTTTT
cdr3_aa: CASSTTSRNTGELFF

v_call: TRBV4-1
j_call: TRBJ2-1
clone_size: NA
d_call: TRBD2
cdr3_nt: TGCGCCAGCAGCCACCTTAGCGGGACTTACAATGAGCAGTTCTTC
cdr3_aa: CASSHLSGTYNEQFF

v_call: TRBV25-1
j_call: TRBJ1-1
clone_size: NA
d_call: TRBD1
cdr3_nt: TGTGCCAGCAGTGACTCGGGACAGGGGAGAACTGAAGCTTTCTTT
cdr3_aa: CASSDSGQGRTEAFF

v_call: TRBV10-3
j_call: TRBJ2-3
clone_size: few
d_call: TRBD1
cdr3_nt: TGTGCCATCAGTGAGGGGACAGGGTGGAGGACAGATACGCAGTATTTT
cdr3_aa: CAISEGTGWRTDTQYF

v_call: TRBV6-2/TRBV6-3
j_call: TRBJ2-2
clone_size: NA
d_call: NA
cdr3_nt: TGTGCCAGCAGTTACCACTCAGGGGTCCCCGGGGAGCTGTTTTTT
cdr3_aa: CASSYHSGVPGELFF

v_call: TRBV2
j_call: TRBJ2-1
clone_size: NA
d_call: NA
cdr3_nt: TGTGCCAGCACGGTCGGTTTTTATAATGAGCAGTTCTTC
cdr3_aa: CASTVGFYNEQFF

v_call: TRBV9
j_call: TRBJ2-2
clone_size: few
d_call: TRBD2
cdr3_nt: TGTGCCAGCAGCGTCCAAGCGGGGGATCACACCGGGGAGCTGTTTTTT
cdr3_aa: CASSVQAGDHTGELFF

v_call: TRBV6-2/TRBV6-3
j_call: TRBJ1-5
clone_size: once
d_call: TRBD1
cdr3_nt: TGTGCCAGCAGTTACCCTAGGGGGACAGATTATAGCAATCAGCCCCAGCATTTT
cdr3_aa: CASSYPRGTDYSNQPQHF

v_call: TRBV9
j_call: TRBJ2-5
clone_size: NA
d_call: NA
cdr3_nt: TGTGCCAGCAGCGTAGGAGTCGGACTAAGCCAAGAGACCCAGTACTTC
cdr3_aa: CASSVGVGLSQETQYF

v_call: TRBV7-8
j_call: TRBJ2-5
clone_size: NA
d_call: NA
cdr3_nt: TGTGCCAGCAGCACCCCCTACATTCGGGGGAGGGAGACCCAGTACTTC
cdr3_aa: CASSTPYIRGRETQYF

v_call: TRBV6-2/TRBV6-3
j_call: TRBJ1-2
clone_size: once
d_call: NA
cdr3_nt: TGTGCCAGCAGTTCCTACAGGACAACTAACTATGGCTACACCTTC
cdr3_aa: CASSSYRTTNYGYTF

v_call: TRBV9
j_call: TRBJ2-3
clone_size: NA
d_call: NA
cdr3_nt: TGTGCCAGCAGCGTATCCCAGGGATACACAGATACGCAGTATTTT
cdr3_aa: CASSVSQGYTDTQYF

v_call: TRBV11-3
j_call: TRBJ2-7
clone_size: NA
d_call: NA
cdr3_nt: TGTGCCAGCAGCTTAGGCGGTTCGAGCGAGCAGTACTTC
cdr3_aa: CASSLGGSSEQYF

v_call: TRBV10-3
j_call: TRBJ2-7
clone_size: NA
d_call: TRBD2
cdr3_nt: TGTGCCATCAGTGAGTCAAATAGCGGGACGGTCGAGCAGTACTTC
cdr3_aa: CAISESNSGTVEQYF

v_call: TRBV28
j_call: TRBJ1-1
clone_size: NA
d_call: NA
cdr3_nt: TGTGCCAGCAGTCTTTCCGGGGGGGGAACTGAAGCTTTCTTT
cdr3_aa: CASSLSGGGTEAFF

v_call: TRBV7-3
j_call: TRBJ1-6
clone_size: NA
d_call: NA
cdr3_nt: TGTGCCAGCAGCCCGGACACAGCTAATTCACCCCTCCACTTT
cdr3_aa: CASSPDTANSPLHF

v_call: TRBV5-1
j_call: TRBJ2-1
clone_size: NA
d_call: TRBD1
cdr3_nt: TGCGCCAGTACGATACAGGGGGCAGGGAATGAGCAGTTCTTC
cdr3_aa: CASTIQGAGNEQFF

v_call: TRBV5-1
j_call: TRBJ2-2
clone_size: NA
d_call: NA
cdr3_nt: TGCGCCAGCAGCTTGGAAGACAGTGTCTACTTGAACACCGGGGAGCTGTTTTTT
cdr3_aa: CASSLEDSVYLNTGELFF

v_call: TRBV3-1/TRBV3-2
j_call: TRBJ2-6
clone_size: NA
d_call: TRBD2
cdr3_nt: TGTGCCAGCAGCCAACGGCGCGGGGGAAGCTCTGGGGCCAACGTCCTGACTTTC
cdr3_aa: CASSQRRGGSSGANVLTF

v_call: TRBV19
j_call: TRBJ1-3
clone_size: few
d_call: NA
cdr3_nt: TGTGCCAGTAGTCGCCAGGGAACGACCATATATTTT
cdr3_aa: CASSRQGTTIYF

v_call: TRBV7-9
j_call: TRBJ2-5
clone_size: NA
d_call: TRBD1
cdr3_nt: TGTGCCAGCAGCCTAGACAGGGGCGGGGAGACCCAGTACTTC
cdr3_aa: CASSLDRGGETQYF

v_call: TRBV3-1/TRBV3-2
j_call: TRBJ2-2
clone_size: NA
d_call: NA
cdr3_nt: TGTGCCAGCAGCCAAGTAAGAGGGTCCGGCGGGGAGCTGTTTTTT
cdr3_aa: CASSQVRGSGGELFF

v_call: TRBV5-1
j_call: TRBJ2-1
clone_size: NA
d_call: NA
cdr3_nt: TGCGCCAGCAGCTTGGATGGTCCTACCTACAATGAGCAGTTCTTC
cdr3_aa: CASSLDGPTYNEQFF

v_call: TRBV6-5
j_call: TRBJ2-1
clone_size: once
d_call: TRBD2
cdr3_nt: TGTGCCAGCGCCACGGGACTAGCGGGCGGCAACGAGCAGTTCTTC
cdr3_aa: CASATGLAGGNEQFF

v_call: TRBV30
j_call: TRBJ2-5
clone_size: NA
d_call: TRBD1
cdr3_nt: TGTGCCTGGGGGACAGGTCAACTTACACAAGAGACCCAGTACTTC
cdr3_aa: CAWGTGQLTQETQYF

v_call: TRBV7-2
j_call: TRBJ1-1
clone_size: NA
d_call: NA
cdr3_nt: TGTGCCAGCAGCTTAGCGGCGACAGGCACTGAAGCTTTCTTT
cdr3_aa: CASSLAATGTEAFF

v_call: TRBV28
j_call: TRBJ2-5
clone_size: NA
d_call: TRBD1
cdr3_nt: TGTGCCAGCAGTTCGGGGACAGGGTTTCAAGAGACCCAGTACTTC
cdr3_aa: CASSSGTGFQETQYF

v_call: TRBV3-1/TRBV3-2
j_call: TRBJ1-2
clone_size: NA
d_call: NA
cdr3_nt: TGTGCCAGCAGCCAAGGATCCTTCCGGGAACACTATGGCTACACCTTC
cdr3_aa: CASSQGSFREHYGYTF